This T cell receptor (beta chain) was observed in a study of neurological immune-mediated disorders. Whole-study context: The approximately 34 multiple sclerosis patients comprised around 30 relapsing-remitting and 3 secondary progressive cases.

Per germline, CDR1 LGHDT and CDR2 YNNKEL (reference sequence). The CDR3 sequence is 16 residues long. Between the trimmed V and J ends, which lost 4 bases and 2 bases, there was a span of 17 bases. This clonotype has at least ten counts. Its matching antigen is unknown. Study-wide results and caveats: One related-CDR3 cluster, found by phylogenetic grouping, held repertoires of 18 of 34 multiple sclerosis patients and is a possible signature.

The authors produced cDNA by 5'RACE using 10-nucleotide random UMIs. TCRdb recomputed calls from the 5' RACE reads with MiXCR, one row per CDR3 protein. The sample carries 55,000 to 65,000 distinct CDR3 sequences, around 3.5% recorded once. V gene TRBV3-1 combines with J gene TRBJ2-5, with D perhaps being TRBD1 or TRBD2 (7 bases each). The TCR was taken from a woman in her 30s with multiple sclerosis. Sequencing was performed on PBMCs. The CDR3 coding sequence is TGTGCCAGCAGCCCCGCCAGGGGGGGAACACAAGAGACCCAGTACTTC. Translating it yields CASSPARGGTQETQYF.